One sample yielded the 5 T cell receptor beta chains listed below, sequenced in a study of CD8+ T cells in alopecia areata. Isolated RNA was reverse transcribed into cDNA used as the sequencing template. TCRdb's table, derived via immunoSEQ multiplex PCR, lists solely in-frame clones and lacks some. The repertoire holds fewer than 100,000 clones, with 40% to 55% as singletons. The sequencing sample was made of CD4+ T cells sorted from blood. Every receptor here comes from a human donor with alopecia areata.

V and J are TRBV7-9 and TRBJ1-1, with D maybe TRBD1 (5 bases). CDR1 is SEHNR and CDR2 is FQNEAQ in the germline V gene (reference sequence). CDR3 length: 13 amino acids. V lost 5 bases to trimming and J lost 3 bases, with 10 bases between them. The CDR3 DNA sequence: TGTGCCAGCAGCCAGGGTAGGGACACTGAAGCTTTCTTT. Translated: CASSQGRDTEAFF.

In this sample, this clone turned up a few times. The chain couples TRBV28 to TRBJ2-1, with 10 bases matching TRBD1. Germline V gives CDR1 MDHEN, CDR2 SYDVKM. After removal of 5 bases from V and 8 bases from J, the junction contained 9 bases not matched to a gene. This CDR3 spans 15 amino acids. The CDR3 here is CASSHRTGGIDEQFF. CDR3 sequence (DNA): TGTGCCAGCAGTCACAGGACAGGGGGTATCGATGAGCAGTTCTTC.

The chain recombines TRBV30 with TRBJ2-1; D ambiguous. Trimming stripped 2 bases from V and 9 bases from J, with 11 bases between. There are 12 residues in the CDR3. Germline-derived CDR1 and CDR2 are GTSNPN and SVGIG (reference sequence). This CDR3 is CAWSPSHSEQFF. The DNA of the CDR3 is TGTGCCTGGAGTCCGAGTCATTCTGAGCAGTTCTTC. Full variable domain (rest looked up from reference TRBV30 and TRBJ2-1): SQTIHQWPATLVQPVGSPLSLECTVEGTSNPNLYWYRQAAGRGLQLLFYSVGIGQISSEVPQNLSASRPQDRQFILSSKKLLLSDSGFYLCAWSPSHSEQFFGPGTRLTVL.

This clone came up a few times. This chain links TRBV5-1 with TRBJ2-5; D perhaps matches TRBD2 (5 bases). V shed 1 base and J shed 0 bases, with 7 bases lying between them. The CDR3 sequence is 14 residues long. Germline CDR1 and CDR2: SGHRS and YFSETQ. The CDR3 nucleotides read TGCGCCAGCAGCTTGTACGGGAACCAAGAGACCCAGTACTTC. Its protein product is CASSLYGNQETQYF.

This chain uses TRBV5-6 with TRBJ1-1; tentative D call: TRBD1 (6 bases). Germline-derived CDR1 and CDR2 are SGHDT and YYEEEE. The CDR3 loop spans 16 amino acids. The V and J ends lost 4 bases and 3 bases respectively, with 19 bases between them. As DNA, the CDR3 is TGTGCCAGCAGCGGGGGATGGGGGCTGCGTGACACTGAAGCTTTCTTT. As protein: CASSGGWGLRDTEAFF.